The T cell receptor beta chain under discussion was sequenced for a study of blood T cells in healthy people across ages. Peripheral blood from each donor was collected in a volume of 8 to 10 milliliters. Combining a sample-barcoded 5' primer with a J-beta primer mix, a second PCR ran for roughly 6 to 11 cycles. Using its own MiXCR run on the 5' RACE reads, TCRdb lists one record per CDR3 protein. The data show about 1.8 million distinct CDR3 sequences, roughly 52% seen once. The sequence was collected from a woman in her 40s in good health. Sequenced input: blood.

CDR3 in amino acids: CSARDRAERAYNEQFF. The CDR3 DNA is TGCAGTGCTAGAGATCGCGCGGAGAGGGCCTACAATGAGCAGTTCTTC. The chain recombines TRBV20-1 with TRBJ2-1, with D possibly being TRBD2 (5 bases). Germline CDR1 is DFQATT and CDR2 is SNEGSKA (reference sequence). The CDR3 extends over 16 amino acids. The V end lost 0 bases, the J end lost 2 bases, and 14 bases lay between the germline ends.